The subject of this entry is one TCR beta chain. Sequencing used immunoSEQ multiplex PCR; TCRdb keeps in-frame clones, though not all of them. There are about 64,000 clones in the sample; around 90% occur only once, and 10% to 15% lies in the top ten. The germline gives CDR1 SGDLS, CDR2 YYNGEE. V shed 0 bases and J 3 bases; nucleotides not matched to a gene: 15. The CDR3 totals 21 residues. The entry originates in a study of lymphopenia after photon versus proton radiotherapy. The genes are TRBV9 and TRBJ2-3; 14 positions match TRBD2. Sequenced material: peripheral blood, taken from a patient treated with proton-based radiotherapy. This receptor was obtained from a man aged 80 or over with esophageal cancer. Here the CDR3 reads CASSVASGGLAGVRGTDTQYF. CDR3 nucleotides: TGTGCCAGCAGCGTAGCATCTGGGGGACTAGCGGGGGTAAGGGGTACAGATACGCAGTATTTT. Full variable domain (remainder filled in from reference TRBV9 and TRBJ2-3): DSGVTQTPKHLITATGQRVTLRCSPRSGDLSVYWYQQSLDQGLQFLIQYYNGEERAKGNILERFSAQQFPDLHSELNLSSLELGDSALYFCASSVASGGLAGVRGTDTQYFGPGTRLTVL.